The 7 T cell receptor beta chains presented below share a single source sample, sequenced in a study of T-cell reconstitution after alpha-beta-depleted transplantation in children. The TCRbeta library was prepared with unique molecular identifiers. MiXCR, run by TCRdb on the PCR reads, gives a single entry per CDR3 protein. The sample lists around 90,000 distinct CDR3 sequences; 15% were seen once. The sample was PBMCs, mostly from graft donor cells, taken 180 days after TCRalphabeta/CD19-depleted stem cell transplant. The receptors stem from a male patient between 2 and 10 years old who had a stem cell transplant for acute lymphoblastic leukemia, so the T cells may come from the graft donor.

This clonotype was found a few times. V and J are TRBV5-5 and TRBJ1-1; D is uncertain. Germline CDR1 and CDR2: SGHKS and YYEKEE (reference sequence). Trimming cost V 1 base and J 3 bases, with 10 bases left between them. The CDR3 contains 14 residues. The CDR3 DNA follows: TGTGCCAGCAGCTTGCTATCGGAGGACACTGAAGCTTTCTTT. This codes for CASSLLSEDTEAFF. Combining the CDR3 with reference TRBV5-5 and TRBJ1-1 gives the whole variable domain DAGVTQSPTHLIKTRGQQVTLRCSPISGHKSVSWYQQVLGQGPQFIFQYYEKEERGRGNFPDRFSARQFPNYSSELNVNALLLGDSALYLCASSLLSEDTEAFFGQGTRLTVV.

The V and J genes are TRBV5-1 and TRBJ1-2, with D maybe TRBD1 (5 bases). Trimming shortened V by 0 bases and J by 2 bases, and 8 bases separated the two germline ends. CDR1 and CDR2 from the germline V gene are SGHRS and YFSETQ. The CDR3 loop spans 14 amino acids. CDR3 nucleotides: TGCGCCAGCAGCTTGGAGACAGCCAACTATGGCTACACCTTC. This translates into CASSLETANYGYTF. Using reference TRBV5-1 and TRBJ1-2 for the parts outside the CDR3, the full variable domain is KAGVTQTPRYLIKTRGQQVTLSCSPISGHRSVSWYQQTPGQGLQFLFEYFSETQRNKGNFPGRFSGRQFSNSRSEMNVSTLELGDSALYLCASSLETANYGYTFGSGTRLTVV.

This clonotype has just a few counts. The gene calls are TRBV11-1 and TRBJ2-1; tentative D call: TRBD1 (6 bases). V was trimmed by 5 bases and J by 6 bases, leaving 20 bases between them. Germline CDR1 is SGHAT and CDR2 is FQDESV (reference sequence). This CDR3 is 16 amino acids long. In DNA, the CDR3 is TGTGCCAGCAGCCAGATACAGGGTCAGAAGGGCAATGAGCAGTTCTTC. Residues: CASSQIQGQKGNEQFF.

This clonotype was observed at least ten times. The genes are TRBV20-1 and TRBJ2-5; a possible D gene is TRBD1 (6 bases). Germline V CDR1 and CDR2: DFQATT, SNEGSKA (reference sequence). The V end lost 2 bases, the J end lost 9 bases, and 13 bases lay between the germline ends. The CDR3 is made up of 12 amino acids. CDR3 in amino acids: CSARQVHRAQYF. CDR3 nucleotides: TGCAGTGCTAGACAGGTCCACAGGGCCCAGTACTTC.

Note on this clonotype: The germline gene is not matched at one end of the junction; a read error may be the cause. The chain joins TRBV6-6 to TRBJ2-2; TRBD1 might be the D (5 bases). Germline CDR1 and CDR2: MNHNY and SVGAGI (reference sequence). The CDR3 is 11 amino acids. CDR3 bases: TGTGCCTGCAGGGTCGCCGGGGAGCTGTTTTTT. Translated: CACRVAGELFF.

The chain has TRBV3-1 and TRBJ1-1; D is unclear. V was cut by 4 bases and J by 8 bases, with 14 bases left in between. Germline CDR1 and CDR2: LGHDT and YNNKEL (reference sequence). The CDR3 runs to 13 residues. As DNA, the CDR3 is TGTGCCAGCAGCCCCTCGTTACAATCGGAAGCTTTCTTT. Translated: CASSPSLQSEAFF.

This clonotype was observed a few times. This chain connects TRBV12-3 or TRBV12-4 to TRBJ2-2; maybe TRBD1 (5 bases). The CDR3 covers 13 residues. The V gene lost 1 base and the J gene lost 6 bases, with 6 bases spanning the gap. The CDR3 bases are TGTGCCAGCAGTTTAGAAGGGGCCGGGGAGCTGTTTTTT. This translates into CASSLEGAGELFF.